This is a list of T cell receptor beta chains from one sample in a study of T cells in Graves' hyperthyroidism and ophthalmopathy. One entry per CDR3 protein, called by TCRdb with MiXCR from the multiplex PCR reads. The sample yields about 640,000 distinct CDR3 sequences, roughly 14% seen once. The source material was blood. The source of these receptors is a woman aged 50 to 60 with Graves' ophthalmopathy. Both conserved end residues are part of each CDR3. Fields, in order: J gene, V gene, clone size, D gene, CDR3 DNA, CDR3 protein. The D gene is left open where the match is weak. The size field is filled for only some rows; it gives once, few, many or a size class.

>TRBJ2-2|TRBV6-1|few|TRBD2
TGTGCCAGCAGTGAACTAGCGGGTCACACCGGGGAGCTGTTTTTT
CASSELAGHTGELFF
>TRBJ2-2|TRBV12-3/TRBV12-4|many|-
TGTGCCAGCAGTTTTAAGGCGGCCGGGGAGCTGTTTTTT
CASSFKAAGELFF
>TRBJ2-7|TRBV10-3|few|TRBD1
TGTGCCATCAGTGAGGACAGAGGGGGCCCCTCCTACGAGCAGTACTTC
CAISEDRGGPSYEQYF
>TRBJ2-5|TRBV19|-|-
TGTGCCAGTAGTATTCTGGTATATCCCGGGACAACCCAAGAGACCCAGTACTTC
CASSILVYPGTTQETQYF
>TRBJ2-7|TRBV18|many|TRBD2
TGTGCCAGCTCACTTAGAGGGACTAGGCCCTACGAGCAGTACTTC
CASSLRGTRPYEQYF
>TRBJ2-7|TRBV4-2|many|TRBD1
TGTGCCAGCAGCCAATCGGACAGGGACTACGAGCAGTACTTC
CASSQSDRDYEQYF
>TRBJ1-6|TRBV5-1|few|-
TGCGCCAGCAGCTTGGCCGGCCAGGGGCGTTCACCCCTCCACTTT
CASSLAGQGRSPLHF
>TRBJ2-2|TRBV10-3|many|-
TGTGCCATCAGCGAGTCAAGTGGGTCCGGGGAGCTGTTTTTT
CAISESSGSGELFF
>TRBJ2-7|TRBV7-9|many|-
TGTGCCAGCAGCCTAGTGGCTAAAGACTACGAGCAGTACTTC
CASSLVAKDYEQYF
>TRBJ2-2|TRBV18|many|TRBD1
TGTGCCAGCTCACCTCGGACAGGGAAGGTCACCGGGGAGCTGTTTTTT
CASSPRTGKVTGELFF